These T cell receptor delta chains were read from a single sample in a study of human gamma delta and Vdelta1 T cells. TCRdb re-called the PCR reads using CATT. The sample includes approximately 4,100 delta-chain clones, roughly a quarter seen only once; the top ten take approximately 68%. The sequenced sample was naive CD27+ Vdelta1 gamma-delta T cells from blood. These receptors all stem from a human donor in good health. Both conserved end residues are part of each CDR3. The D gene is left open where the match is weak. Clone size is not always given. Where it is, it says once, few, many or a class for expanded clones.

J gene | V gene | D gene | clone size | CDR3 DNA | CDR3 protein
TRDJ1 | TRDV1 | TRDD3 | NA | TGTGCTCTTGGGGAACTTACACCGCCTGCCCCTGACTGGGGGAGTCTCATCTTT | CALGELTPPAPDWGSLIF
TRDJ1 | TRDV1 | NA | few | TGCTCTGGGGAAATACACCCGAAGGGGGACACCGATAAACTCATCTTT | CSGEIHPKGDTDKLIF
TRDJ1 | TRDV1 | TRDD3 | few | TGTGCTCTTGGGACCCAGGGAAGGTACTGGGGGATAGGGGATGCCGATAAACTCATCTTT | CALGTQGRYWGIGDADKLIF
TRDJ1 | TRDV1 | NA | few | TGTGCTCTTGGGGCACCCCCCCTATGGCCGGCCACCGATAAACTCATCTTT | CALGAPPLWPATDKLIF
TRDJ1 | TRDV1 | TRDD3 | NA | TGTGCTCTTGGGGAACTATCCGGACTGGGGAAAGGTAGGACCGATAAACTCATCTTT | CALGELSGLGKGRTDKLIF
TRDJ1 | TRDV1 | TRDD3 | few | TGTGCTCTTGGGGAACTTGCCGTACTGGGGGATATGGCCGAGCTTTTCGCCGATAAACTCATCTTT | CALGELAVLGDMAELFADKLIF
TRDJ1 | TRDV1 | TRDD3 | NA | TGTGCTCTTGGGTCCCTCCTGGGTCGTGGGGGATCTATTAACACCGATAAACTCATCTTT | CALGSLLGRGGSINTDKLIF
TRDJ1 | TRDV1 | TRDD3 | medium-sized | TGTGCTCTTGGGGGATTTCCTACCCAGAAATACTGGGGGACCATTAACACCGATAAACTCATCTTT | CALGGFPTQKYWGTINTDKLIF
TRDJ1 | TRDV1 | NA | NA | TGTGCTCTTGGGGGGGAGCGCTGGTGTGAGCCCTGGCCGACCGATAAACTCATCTTT | CALGGERWCEPWPTDKLIF
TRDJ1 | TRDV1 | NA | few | TGTGCTCTTGGGGAACTAGTGACTTCCTACTTTGGGGGAACAGAAAGACGGTACACCGATAAACTCATCTTT | CALGELVTSYFGGTERRYTDKLIF
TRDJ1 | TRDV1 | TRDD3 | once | TGTGCTCTTGGGGAACAATTCAAGTCTCGCCGATACTGGGGGATACGAAGGGAACTCATCTTT | CALGEQFKSRRYWGIRRELIF
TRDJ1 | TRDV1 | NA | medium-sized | TGTGCTCTTGGGGAACTCCTTATTACTTCCTATCAGGGGGACGTCACCGATAAACTCATCTTT | CALGELLITSYQGDVTDKLIF
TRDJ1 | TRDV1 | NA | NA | TGTGCTCTTGGGGAACACCCCAAGCCAATAGATACGGCCGCCGAGACCGATAAACTCATCTTT | CALGEHPKPIDTAAETDKLIF
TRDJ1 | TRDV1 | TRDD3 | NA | TGTGCTCTTGGGGAACTAGTCCTACTCGACTGGGGGAAAAGCGGCACCGATAAACTCATCTTT | CALGELVLLDWGKSGTDKLIF
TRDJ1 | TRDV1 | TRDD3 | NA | TGTGCTCTTGGGGAACCAGGGGATAGATGGGATTTTGGGTACACCGATAAACTCATCTTT | CALGEPGDRWDFGYTDKLIF
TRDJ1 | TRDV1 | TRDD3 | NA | TGTGCTCTTGGGGAACTGTCTGACCAGAACGAAAGGGCTGGGGGATACCCCACCGATAAACTCATCTTT | CALGELSDQNERAGGYPTDKLIF
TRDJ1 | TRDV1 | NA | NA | TGTGCTCTTGGGGAATCCACCACCAGGAGGGATCCTACAGACTACACCGATAAACTCATCTTT | CALGESTTRRDPTDYTDKLIF
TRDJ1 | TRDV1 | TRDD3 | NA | TGTGCTCTTGGGGCCCTGTCCTCCCTAAGGACGGACTGGGGGATAGATAAACTCATCTTT | CALGALSSLRTDWGIDKLIF
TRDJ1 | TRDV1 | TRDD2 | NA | TGTGCTCTTGGGATATCCTATTCCTACTATAACCGGGGGCCACCTACCGATAAACTCATCTTT | CALGISYSYYNRGPPTDKLIF
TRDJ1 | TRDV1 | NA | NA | TGTGCTCTTGGGGACAAGGTACCCGATAAACTCATCTTT | CALGDKVPDKLIF
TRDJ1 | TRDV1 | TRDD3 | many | TGTGCTCTTGGGGAACCCCACCTGTACTGGGGGGTCAGAGACACCGATAAACTCATCTTT | CALGEPHLYWGVRDTDKLIF
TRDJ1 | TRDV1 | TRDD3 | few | TGTGCTCTTGGAGCTAATACGTGGCTGGGGGGACACACCGATAAACTCATCTTT | CALGANTWLGGHTDKLIF
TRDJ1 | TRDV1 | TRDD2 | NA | TGTGCTCTTGGGGAACTCCGCGCCTTCCTGGAGTGGTACACCGATAAACTCATCTTT | CALGELRAFLEWYTDKLIF
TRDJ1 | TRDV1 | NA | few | TGTGCTCTTGGGAGAAGCAGGAAGTCTGTCAAGAATAAACTCATCTTT | CALGRSRKSVKNKLIF
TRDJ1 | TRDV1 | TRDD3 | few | TGTGCTCTTGGGGGTAACTTCCTGCTCCGGCAGATGGGGGATACAACGGGGTACACCGATAAACTCATCTTT | CALGGNFLLRQMGDTTGYTDKLIF
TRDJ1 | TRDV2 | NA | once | TGTGCCACCGAGGGGGCCAGGGAGACCGATAAACTCATCTTT | CATEGARETDKLIF
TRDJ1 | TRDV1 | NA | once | TGTGCTCTTGGGGAACCCCTAGGGGACACCGATAAAGTCATCTTT | CALGEPLGDTDKVIF
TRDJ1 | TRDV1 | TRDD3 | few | TGTGCTCTTGGTGTCGGGAGTCCACTATATCCGGGATACCCAGACCGTAAACTCATCTTT | CALGVGSPLYPGYPDRKLIF
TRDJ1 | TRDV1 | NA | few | TGTGCTCTTGGGGGATACCGAAAACTCATCTTT | CALGGYRKLIF
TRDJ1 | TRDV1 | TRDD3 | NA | TGTGCTCTTGGGGAACGCAATCGGCCCTTATCCAACGAGGTTTCTACTGGGGGATCCCCGCGCTACACCGATAAGCTCATCTTT | CALGERNRPLSNEVSTGGSPRYTDKLIF
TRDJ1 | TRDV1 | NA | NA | TGTGCTCTTGGGGATCCCCCCGATAAACTCATCTTT | CALGDPPDKLIF
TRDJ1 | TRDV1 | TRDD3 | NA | TGTGCTCTTGGGGAACAGGGGGATACGGAACTCATCTTT | CALGEQGDTELIF
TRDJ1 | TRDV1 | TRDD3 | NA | TGTGCTCTTGGGCCCCCCCTCGTACTGGGGGATAGGGCCGATAAACTCATCTTT | CALGPPLVLGDRADKLIF
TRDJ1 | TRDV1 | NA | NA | TGTGCTCTTGGGGAACTAGGGAGATACGAGGGACCGTACACCGATAAACTCATCTTT | CALGELGRYEGPYTDKLIF
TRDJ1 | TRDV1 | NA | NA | TGTGCTCTTGGGGAATATGGTGGCACCGATCAACTCATCTTT | CALGEYGGTDQLIF
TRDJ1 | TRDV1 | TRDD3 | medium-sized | TGTGCTCTTGGGGAACAGGTACCCCTACGATTCTTTACTGGGGGATACAAAACGGATAAACTCATCTTT | CALGEQVPLRFFTGGYKTDKLIF
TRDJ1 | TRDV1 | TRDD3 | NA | TGTGCTCTTGGGGAACTTACCCCTACCCCTGGGGTACTGGGGATGTTCACCGATAAACTCATCTTT | CALGELTPTPGVLGMFTDKLIF